This entry lists 26 T cell receptor beta chains sequenced from one sample in a study of blood T cell repertoires in COVID-19. Measured with immunoSEQ multiplex PCR; TCRdb has only the in-frame clones, and not every one. The sample has almost 200,000 clones; 89% are singletons. Material for sequencing was PBMCs or T cells enriched from blood (not recorded which). These TCRs come from a woman younger than 30 who had recovered from COVID-19.

The rearrangement links TRBV29-1 to TRBJ1-3; D gene ambiguous. This CDR3 has 13 residues. Germline V gene lookup returns CDR1 SQVTM and CDR2 ANQGSEA. Trimming removed 5 bases from V and 0 bases from J, with 8 bases in between. CDR3 sequence (DNA): TGCAGCGTTTCACACAGCTCTGGAAACACCATATATTTT. Amino acid sequence: CSVSHSSGNTIYF.

The chain recombines TRBV2 with TRBJ2-1; the match to TRBD2 covers 9 bases. This CDR3 has 14 residues. Germline CDR1 reads SNHLY; CDR2 reads FYNNEI. Germline trimming cut 8 bases from V and 4 bases from J; bases unmatched to any gene: 6. This CDR3 is CASLLLAGYNEQFF. DNA for the CDR3: TGTGCCAGCTTGCTCCTAGCGGGGTACAATGAGCAGTTCTTC. Together with reference TRBV2 and TRBJ2-1, the CDR3 gives the full variable domain: EPEVTQTPSHQVTQMGQEVILRCVPISNHLYFYWYRQILGQKVEFLVSFYNNEISEKSEIFDDQFSVERPDGSNFTLKIRSTKLEDSAMYFCASLLLAGYNEQFFGPGTRLTVL.

The V and J genes are TRBV6-5 and TRBJ1-1; no definite D call. CDR3 size: 13 residues. Germline-derived CDR1 and CDR2 are MNHEY and SVGAGI. Trimming took 6 bases from V and 3 from J, leaving 11 bases between them. In nucleotides, the CDR3 is TGTGCCAGCAGCCTACGAGGCGACACTGAAGCTTTCTTT. Translated: CASSLRGDTEAFF.

The chain employs TRBV2 and TRBJ2-7; 8 bases match TRBD1. Germline CDR1 SNHLY, CDR2 FYNNEI. After removal of 5 bases from V and 1 base from J, the junction contained 4 bases not matched to a gene. The CDR3 has 14 amino acids. This CDR3 is CASSRTGKSYEQYF. CDR3 coding DNA: TGTGCCAGCAGTAGGACAGGGAAATCCTACGAGCAGTACTTC. The whole variable domain, filled in from reference TRBV2 and TRBJ2-7, reads EPEVTQTPSHQVTQMGQEVILRCVPISNHLYFYWYRQILGQKVEFLVSFYNNEISEKSEIFDDQFSVERPDGSNFTLKIRSTKLEDSAMYFCASSRTGKSYEQYFGPGTRLTVT.

The chain carries TRBV19 and TRBJ2-1, with 9 bases lining up with TRBD2. Germline V CDR1 and CDR2: LNHDA, SQIVND (reference sequence). Unmatched junction bases numbered 8, after V lost 2 bases and J lost 6 bases. The CDR3 sequence is 16 residues long. CDR3 region: CASSIYGSGGLNEQFF. CDR3 DNA sequence: TGTGCCAGTAGTATATATGGGAGCGGGGGGCTCAATGAGCAGTTCTTC.

Many counts were recorded for this clone. The rearrangement joins TRBV3-1 (or the pseudogene TRBV3-2) to TRBJ2-7; 8 nucleotides align to TRBD2. Trimming at V came to 3 bases and at J to 6 bases, leaving 4 bases not matched to a gene. Germline values: CDR1 LGHDT, CDR2 YNNKEL (reference sequence). This CDR3 region has 13 residues. CDR3: CASSQGLGGEQYF. CDR3 sequence (DNA): TGTGCCAGCAGCCAGGGACTAGGGGGCGAGCAGTACTTC.

J is TRBJ1-5 and V is TRBV6-5; 7 bases agree with TRBD1. In germline, CDR1 is MNHEY, CDR2 SVGAGI. Unmatched junction bases numbered 7, after V lost 6 bases and J lost 5 bases. CDR3 size: 14 residues. The CDR3 DNA reads as TGTGCCAGCAGACAGGGGAATTTGGATCAGCCCCAGCATTTT. It codes for CASRQGNLDQPQHF.

The chain carries TRBV4-1 and TRBJ2-3, with TRBD2 matching over 7 bases. The ends lost 2 bases at V and 2 bases at J; junction bases unmatched: 10. This CDR3 has 17 residues. The germline V gene has CDR1 MGHRA and CDR2 YSYEKL. This chain's CDR3 is CASSQFGGGGLTDTQYF. CDR3 in DNA: TGCGCCAGCAGCCAATTCGGCGGCGGGGGACTCACAGATACGCAGTATTTT.

The chain carries TRBV27 and TRBJ1-6; weak D call: TRBD1 (6 bases). CDR1 and CDR2 (germline): MNHEY, SMNVEV (reference sequence). This CDR3 comprises 15 residues. V dropped 6 bases and J dropped 7 bases, with 16 bases sitting between them. CDR3 amino acids: CASSSPRGWNSPLHF. The CDR3 DNA reads TGTGCCAGCAGCTCGCCCAGGGGATGGAATTCACCCCTCCACTTT.

This clone appeared once. This rearrangement joins TRBV9 to TRBJ2-3; 12 bases map to TRBD2. The trim removed 7 bases at V and 2 bases at J, leaving 2 bases unmatched. Per the germline V gene, CDR1 is SGDLS and CDR2 is YYNGEE. The CDR3 runs to 14 residues. For the CDR3, the DNA is TGTGCCAGCGGACTAGCGGGATTCACAGATACGCAGTATTTT. This codes for CASGLAGFTDTQYF.

The chain joins TRBV4-1 to TRBJ1-2; D is ambiguous. V was clipped by 0 bases and J by 4 bases, with 12 bases between them. CDR1 is MGHRA and CDR2 is YSYEKL in the germline V gene. The CDR3 runs to 15 residues. The CDR3 sequence: CASSQEAGELYGYTF. The DNA for the CDR3 is TGCGCCAGCAGCCAAGAAGCAGGCGAACTCTATGGCTACACCTTC.

This chain uses TRBV10-3 with TRBJ1-1; D gene unclear. Trimming pared 5 bases from V and 12 bases from J, leaving 13 bases between. This CDR3 has 11 amino acids. Per the germline V gene, CDR1 is ENHRY and CDR2 is SYGVKD. The CDR3 region has the DNA TGTGCCATCAGTTCGCCCCCGACAACTTTCTTT. Translation gives CAISSPPTTFF.

The chain has TRBV5-1 and TRBJ2-1; TRBD1 matches at 7 bases. Germline V CDR1 and CDR2: SGHRS, YFSETQ. V was clipped by 4 bases and J by 6 bases; unmatched bases: 13. CDR3 length: 16 amino acids. CDR3 region: CASSTSGTVGLNEQFF. The CDR3 nucleotides read TGCGCCAGCAGCACGTCCGGGACAGTTGGTCTCAATGAGCAGTTCTTC.

J is TRBJ2-7 and V is TRBV24-1, with TRBD1 matching over 9 bases. V lost 2 bases to trimming and J lost 5 bases; unmatched junction nucleotides: 6. The length of the CDR3 is 15 residues. CDR1 is KGHDR, CDR2 SFDVKD, per germline. CDR3: CATSDYGQGTDEQYF. Here the CDR3 DNA reads TGTGCCACCAGTGATTATGGACAGGGGACTGACGAGCAGTACTTC.

This clone is a singleton in its sample. J is TRBJ2-1 and V is TRBV25-1; maybe TRBD2 (7 bases). V was cut by 6 bases and J by 8 bases, with 23 bases left in between. The CDR3 loop spans 16 amino acids. Germline values: CDR1 MGHDK, CDR2 SYGVNS. The CDR3 DNA is TGTGCCAGCAGGCCCCCTGGGGGGGGCAGGGGCGATGAGCAGTTCTTC. As protein: CASRPPGGGRGDEQFF.

J is TRBJ1-5 and V is TRBV3-1 (or the pseudogene TRBV3-2); TRBD1 matches at 10 bases. V was pared by 4 bases and J by 7 bases, with 7 bases of the junction left unmatched. The CDR3 sequence is 15 residues long. Germline values: CDR1 LGHDT, CDR2 YNNKEL (reference sequence). The CDR3 DNA sequence: TGTGCCAGCAGCCCCGGGACAGGGGACGGACAGCCCCAGCATTTT. Residues: CASSPGTGDGQPQHF.

The V call is TRBV28, the J call TRBJ1-2; 8 positions match TRBD1. After removal of 8 bases from V and 7 bases from J, the junction contained 6 bases not matched to a gene. Germline loops: CDR1 MDHEN, CDR2 SYDVKM. This CDR3 contains 12 residues. This CDR3 is CASLQGASGYTF. The CDR3 DNA reads as TGTGCCAGCCTGCAGGGGGCCTCTGGCTACACCTTC.

The chain is built from TRBV5-6 and TRBJ1-5, with 10 bases aligning to TRBD1. Germline V CDR1 and CDR2: SGHDT, YYEEEE. The V segment lost 4 bases and the J segment 2 bases; nucleotides outside the gene matches: 6. The CDR3 has 16 amino acids. The chain's CDR3 is CASSNRDRGRNQPQHF. For the CDR3, the DNA is TGTGCCAGCAGCAACCGGGACAGGGGACGCAATCAGCCCCAGCATTTT.

The chain combines TRBV30 with TRBJ1-2; 8 positions agree with TRBD1. The CDR3 loop spans 13 amino acids. CDR1 is GTSNPN and CDR2 is SVGIG in the germline V gene (reference sequence). With V trimmed by 2 bases and J by 7 bases, 6 bases remained unmatched. CDR3 bases: TGTGCCTGGAGTAAGACAGGGGTAGGTGGCTACACCTTC. It encodes CAWSKTGVGGYTF.

This chain uses TRBV5-6 with TRBJ1-2; no firm D call. The CDR3 consists of 14 residues. V was trimmed by 7 bases and J by 2 bases, leaving 15 bases between them. Germline V lookup: CDR1 SGHDT, CDR2 YYEEEE. CDR3 sequence: CASSSGSGNYGYTF. Here the CDR3 DNA reads TGTGCCAGCTCGTCCGGGTCGGGGAACTATGGCTACACCTTC.

This clone was seen a single time. The CDR3: CASRPYIGGLNTEAFF. The CDR3 nucleotides read TGTGCCAGCAGGCCGTATATCGGGGGACTGAACACTGAAGCTTTCTTT. This chain joins TRBV27 and TRBJ1-1; possibly TRBD1 for D (5 bases). The CDR3 runs 16 residues. Per the germline V gene, CDR1 is MNHEY and CDR2 is SMNVEV (reference sequence). Between the trimmed V and J ends, which lost 6 bases and 0 bases, there was a span of 17 bases.

This chain uses TRBV19 with TRBJ1-2; perhaps TRBD1 as D (6 bases). The CDR3 loop spans 14 amino acids. The ends were cut back, 6 bases at V and 4 bases at J, with 15 bases in the middle. CDR1 and CDR2 from the germline V gene are LNHDA and SQIVND (reference sequence). CDR3 sequence (DNA): TGTGCCAGTAGCCCACGGGGGGCCCGCTATGGCTACACCTTC. This translates into CASSPRGARYGYTF.

This clone was seen only once. In the same sample, other DNA sequences code for this CDR3. The V gene is TRBV29-1, the J gene TRBJ1-2, with D tentatively TRBD1 (5 bases). Germline V gene data show CDR1 as SQVTM and CDR2 as ANQGSEA. This CDR3 is built from 13 residues. Trimming shortened V by 3 bases and J by 2 bases, and 10 bases separated the two germline ends. The CDR3: CSVEGRANYGYTF. CDR3 DNA: TGCAGCGTTGAGGGCAGGGCGAACTATGGCTACACCTTC.

A single count supports this clone. The gene calls are TRBV10-3 and TRBJ2-1; maybe TRBD2 (7 bases). The germline V and J ends were trimmed by 3 bases and 3 bases, with 21 bases remaining between them. The CDR3 contains 18 residues. Germline assignment: CDR1 ENHRY and CDR2 SYGVKD. In DNA, the CDR3 is TGTGCCATCAGTGATCCCTCTCGGGGAGGGGGGGACTACAATGAGCAGTTCTTC. This gives the protein CAISDPSRGGGDYNEQFF.

This clone has a single count. CDR3 in DNA: TGTGCCAGCAGCCACGTGGAGGGCTATGGCTACACCTTC. It yields the protein CASSHVEGYGYTF. This rearrangement joins TRBV7-9 to TRBJ1-2, with unresolved D. The CDR3 loop spans 13 amino acids. Germline values: CDR1 SEHNR, CDR2 FQNEAQ (reference sequence). V lost 5 bases to trimming and J lost 4 bases, with 11 bases between them.

The genes are TRBV29-1 and TRBJ1-1, with D possibly being TRBD1 (6 bases). The CDR3 has 15 amino acids. CDR1 and CDR2 from the germline V gene are SQVTM and ANQGSEA. V was shortened by 8 bases and J by 4 bases, with 23 bases between the two germline ends. The CDR3 protein is CSCLDRQSFGTEAFF. The CDR3 bases are TGCAGCTGTCTCGACAGGCAATCGTTCGGCACTGAAGCTTTCTTT.